Described below is a single T cell receptor (beta chain) sequence and its context. Its target is not known. This record comes from a study of radiation and T cells in renal cell carcinoma. Study results and limitations: From baseline, blood top tumor clonotypes peaked at 2 weeks post-radiation. Without pretreatment biopsies, baseline tumor clonotype presence was undetermined.

Time point indicated: baseline pretreatment blood. Regarding treatment: 15 Gy SBRT to primary tumor, nephrectomy 4 weeks later. Radiation-treated patients gave blood at baseline, week 2 and week 4. This renal cell carcinoma was of the clear cell type. Sequencing was performed with immunoSEQ multiplex PCR; in TCRdb, only in-frame clones are kept and a portion is missing. Among about 91,000 clones, 82% were seen once, and the ten largest hold approximately 6.4%. Germline CDR1 is SGHVS and CDR2 is FNYEAQ. The CDR3 is made up of 13 amino acids. V was clipped by 6 bases and J by 1 base, with 6 bases between them.

The TCR originated in a man aged 55-75 years with renal cell carcinoma. The V call is TRBV7-6, the J call TRBJ2-2; D remains ambiguous. The sample was blood, taken from a patient whose treatment included radiotherapy and nephrectomy. CDR3 protein: CASREGNTGELFF. The CDR3 nucleotides are TGTGCCAGCAGGGAAGGGAACACCGGGGAGCTGTTTTTT.